This note documents a single TCR beta chain sequence. Profiling relied on immunoSEQ multiplex PCR, and the TCRdb table lists in-frame clones only, not all of them. This table holds 55,000 to 70,000 clones, roughly 84% found once. The data were obtained in a study of blood T cell repertoires in COVID-19. Germline trimming cut 1 base from V and 5 bases from J; bases unmatched to any gene: 2. Germline CDR1 LNHNV, CDR2 YYDKDF (reference sequence). This CDR3 spans 15 amino acids. Sequencing was carried out using peripheral blood. The receptor was derived from a man in his forties or fifties with acute or convalescent COVID-19. This chain uses TRBV15 with TRBJ1-4; 9 bases are shared with TRBD1. CDR3 in DNA: TGTGCCACCAGCAGAGTCGGGACAGGGAATGAAAAACTGTTTTTT. This encodes CATSRVGTGNEKLFF.